The T cell receptor (beta chain) under discussion was sequenced for a study of blood T cell repertoires in COVID-19. Study details: Sites in the United States, Italy and Spain provided acute and convalescent COVID-19 samples. PBMCs, B-cell-depleted T cells, or T cells provided the cDNA or gDNA that made up the material.

As processed by the authors: Reference gene primer amplification yielded estimated nucleated cell counts. Sequenced by immunoSEQ multiplex PCR; TCRdb stores in-frame clones only, minus some. The DNA gave D and trimming, while V, J and clone size come from that table. The sample has 90,000 to 150,000 clones; 87% are singletons. The germline gives CDR1 LGHNT, CDR2 FRNRAP. Losses at the gene ends were 8 bases for V and 8 bases for J; bases not matched to a gene: 8. CDR3 size: 14 residues. The receptor comes from a human donor in a cohort sampled during active COVID-19. The V call is TRBV12-5, the J call TRBJ2-1; 11 nucleotides line up with TRBD1. Input material: peripheral blood. CDR3: CASYWTGGIDEQFF. CDR3 nucleotides: TGTGCTAGTTATTGGACAGGGGGCATCGATGAGCAGTTCTTC.